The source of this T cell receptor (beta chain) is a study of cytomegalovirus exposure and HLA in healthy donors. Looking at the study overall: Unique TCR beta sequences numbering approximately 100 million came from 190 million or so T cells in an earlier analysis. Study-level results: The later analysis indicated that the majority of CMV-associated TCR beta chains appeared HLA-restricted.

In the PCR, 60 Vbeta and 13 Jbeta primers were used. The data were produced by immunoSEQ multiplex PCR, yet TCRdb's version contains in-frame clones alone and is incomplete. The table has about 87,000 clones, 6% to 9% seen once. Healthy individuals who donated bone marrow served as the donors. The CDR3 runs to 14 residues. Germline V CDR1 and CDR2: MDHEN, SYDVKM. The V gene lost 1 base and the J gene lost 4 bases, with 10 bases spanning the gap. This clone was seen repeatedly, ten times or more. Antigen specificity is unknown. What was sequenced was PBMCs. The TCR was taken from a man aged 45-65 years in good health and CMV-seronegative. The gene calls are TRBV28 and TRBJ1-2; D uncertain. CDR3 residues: CASSLSSGIYGYTF. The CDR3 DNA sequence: TGTGCCAGCAGTTTATCATCAGGCATCTATGGCTACACCTTC.